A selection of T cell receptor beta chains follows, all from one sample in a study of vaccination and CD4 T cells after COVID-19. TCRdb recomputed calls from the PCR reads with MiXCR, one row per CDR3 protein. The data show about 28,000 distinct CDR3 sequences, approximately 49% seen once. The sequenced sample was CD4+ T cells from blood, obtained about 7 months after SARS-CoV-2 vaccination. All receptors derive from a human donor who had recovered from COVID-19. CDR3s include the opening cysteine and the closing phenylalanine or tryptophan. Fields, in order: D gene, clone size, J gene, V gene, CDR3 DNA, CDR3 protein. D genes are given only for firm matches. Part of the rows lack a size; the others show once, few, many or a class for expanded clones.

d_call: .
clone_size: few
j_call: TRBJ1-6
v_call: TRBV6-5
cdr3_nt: TGTGCCAGCAGTTCCTACGACAGGAATAATTCACCCCTCCACTTT
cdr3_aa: CASSSYDRNNSPLHF

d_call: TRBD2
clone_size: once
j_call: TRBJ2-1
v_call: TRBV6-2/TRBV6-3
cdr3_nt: TGTGCCAGCAGCCATGAGATAGCGGGATCCAATGAGCAGTTCTTC
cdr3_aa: CASSHEIAGSNEQFF

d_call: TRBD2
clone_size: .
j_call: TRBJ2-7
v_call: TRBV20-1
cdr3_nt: TGCAGTGCTGGACTAGCGGGAGCAGGAGAGCAGTACTTC
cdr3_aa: CSAGLAGAGEQYF

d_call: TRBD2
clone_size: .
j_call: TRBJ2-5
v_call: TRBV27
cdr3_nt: TGTGCCAGCAGTTTCCTAGGGGACTATTTAAGGACCCAGTACTTC
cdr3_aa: CASSFLGDYLRTQYF

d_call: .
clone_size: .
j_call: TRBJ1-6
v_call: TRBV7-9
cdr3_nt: TGTGCCAGCAGCTTCTATAATTCACCCCTCCACTTT
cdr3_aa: CASSFYNSPLHF

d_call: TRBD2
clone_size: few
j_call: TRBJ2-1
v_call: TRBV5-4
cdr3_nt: TGTGCCAGCAGCTTGGGTCTAGCGGGAAACAATGAGCAGTTCTTC
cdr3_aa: CASSLGLAGNNEQFF

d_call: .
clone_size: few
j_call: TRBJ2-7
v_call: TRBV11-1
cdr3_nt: TGTGCCAGCAGCAAAGGTGTGGGAGGCGAGCAGTACTTC
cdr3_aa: CASSKGVGGEQYF

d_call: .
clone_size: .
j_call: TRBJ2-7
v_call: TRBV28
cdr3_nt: TGTGCCAGCAGTTCCCGGCTACAGGGAATATACGAGCAGTACTTC
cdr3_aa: CASSSRLQGIYEQYF

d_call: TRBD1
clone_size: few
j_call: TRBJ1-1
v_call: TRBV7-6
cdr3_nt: TGTGCCAGCAGCTTGGTTCCCGCGACGGGGAGGGGGCCAAACACTGAAGCTTTCTTT
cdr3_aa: CASSLVPATGRGPNTEAFF

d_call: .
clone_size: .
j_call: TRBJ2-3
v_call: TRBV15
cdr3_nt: TGTGCCACCAGCAGAGATCTGGGAACAGATACGCAGTATTTT
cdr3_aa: CATSRDLGTDTQYF

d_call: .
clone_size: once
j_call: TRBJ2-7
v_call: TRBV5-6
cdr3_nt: TGTGCCAGCAGCTTAGGGGGTCGAGAGTACGAGCAGTACTTC
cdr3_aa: CASSLGGREYEQYF

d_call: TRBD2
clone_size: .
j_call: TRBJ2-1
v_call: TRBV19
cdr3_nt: TGTGCCAGTAGTCCGGGACTAGCCTGGTTCTTC
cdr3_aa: CASSPGLAWFF

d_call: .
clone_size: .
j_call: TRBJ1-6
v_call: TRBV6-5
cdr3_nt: TGTGCCAGCAGTTATAGCCCCTGGGTCGCCCTCCACTTT
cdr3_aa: CASSYSPWVALHF

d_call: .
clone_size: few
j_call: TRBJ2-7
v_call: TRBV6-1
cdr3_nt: TGTGCCAGCAGTGAACCCGCGGTACTGACCTTTTCGGATAGCTCCTACGAGCAGTACTTC
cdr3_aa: CASSEPAVLTFSDSSYEQYF

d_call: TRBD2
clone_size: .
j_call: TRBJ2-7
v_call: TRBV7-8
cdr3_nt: TGTGCCAGCAGCTTCTTAGCGGGAGGGTTAACCTACGAGCAGTACTTC
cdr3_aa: CASSFLAGGLTYEQYF

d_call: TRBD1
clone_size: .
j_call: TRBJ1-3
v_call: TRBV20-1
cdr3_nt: TGCAGTGCTGTGAGACAGGGCTACTCTGGAAACACCATATATTTT
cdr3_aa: CSAVRQGYSGNTIYF

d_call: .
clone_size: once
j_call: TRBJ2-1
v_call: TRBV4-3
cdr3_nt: TGCGCCAGCAGCCAAAATGGACATTCGGACAATGAGCAGTTCTTC
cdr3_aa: CASSQNGHSDNEQFF

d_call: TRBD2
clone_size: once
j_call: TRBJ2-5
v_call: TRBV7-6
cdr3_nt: TGTGCCAGCAGTCGAGGACTAGCGGAACAAGAGACCCAGTACTTC
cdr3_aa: CASSRGLAEQETQYF

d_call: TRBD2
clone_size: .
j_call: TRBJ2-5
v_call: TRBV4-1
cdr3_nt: TGCGCCAGCAGCCGGGGACTAGCGGGAGAGGGAGAGACCCAGTACTTC
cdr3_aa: CASSRGLAGEGETQYF

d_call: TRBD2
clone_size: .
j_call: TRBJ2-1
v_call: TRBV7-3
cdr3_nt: TGTGCCAGCAGCCCGACTAGCGGGAGCTCCTACAATGAGCAGTTCTTC
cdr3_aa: CASSPTSGSSYNEQFF

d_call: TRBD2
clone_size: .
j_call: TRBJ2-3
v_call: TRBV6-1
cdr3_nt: TGTGCCAGCAGCATTGGGACTAGCGGCACAGATACGCAGTATTTT
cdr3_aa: CASSIGTSGTDTQYF

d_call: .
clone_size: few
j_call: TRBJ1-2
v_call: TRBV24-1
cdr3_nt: TGTGCCACCAGTGATCCGGGGGCAGGGACGAACAGCTATGGCTACACCTTC
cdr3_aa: CATSDPGAGTNSYGYTF

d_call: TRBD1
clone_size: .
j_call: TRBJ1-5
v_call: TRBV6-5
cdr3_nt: TGTGCCAGCAGTTACGCCAGGGGGAGCAATCAGCCCCAGCATTTT
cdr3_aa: CASSYARGSNQPQHF

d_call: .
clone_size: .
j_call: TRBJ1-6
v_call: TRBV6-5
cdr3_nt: TGTGCCAGCAGTTACGGGGCGGGGGCGGACTCACCCCTCCACTTT
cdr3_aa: CASSYGAGADSPLHF

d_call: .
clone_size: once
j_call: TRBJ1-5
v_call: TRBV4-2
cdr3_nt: TGTGCCAGCAGCCAAGGGAGTTGGGGGGGCAATCAGCCCCAGCATTTT
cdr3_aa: CASSQGSWGGNQPQHF

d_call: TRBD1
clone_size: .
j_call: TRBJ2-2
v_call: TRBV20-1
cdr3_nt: TGCAGTGCTAGGTCCCCCGGGGTTTGGACAGGGGTGCAGAGCACCGGGGAGCTGTTTTTT
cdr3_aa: CSARSPGVWTGVQSTGELFF

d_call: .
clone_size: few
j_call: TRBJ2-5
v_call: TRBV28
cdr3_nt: TGTGCCAGCAATCCCGAAACGGGTTTGACCCAGTACTTC
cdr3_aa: CASNPETGLTQYF

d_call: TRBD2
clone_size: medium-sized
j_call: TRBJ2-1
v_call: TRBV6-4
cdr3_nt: TGTGCCAGCAGTGGACTAGCGGGAGGCAATGAGCAGTTCTTC
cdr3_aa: CASSGLAGGNEQFF

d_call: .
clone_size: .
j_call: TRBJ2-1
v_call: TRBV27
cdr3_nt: TGTGCCAGCAGACCCGGGACTGTACACAATGAGCAGTTCTTC
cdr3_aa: CASRPGTVHNEQFF

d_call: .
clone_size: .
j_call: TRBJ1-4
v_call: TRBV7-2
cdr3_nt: TGTGCCAGCAGCCCTAACCCACCCCCGGATGAAAAACTGTTTTTT
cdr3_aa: CASSPNPPPDEKLFF

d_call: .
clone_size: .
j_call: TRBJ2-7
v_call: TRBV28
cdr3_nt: TGTGCCAGCAGTTTATGGGACAAATACGAGCAGTACTTC
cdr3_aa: CASSLWDKYEQYF

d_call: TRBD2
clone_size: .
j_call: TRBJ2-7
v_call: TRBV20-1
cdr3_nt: TGCAGTGCTAGAGTAGCGGGGAGCTACGAGCAGTACTTC
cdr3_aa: CSARVAGSYEQYF

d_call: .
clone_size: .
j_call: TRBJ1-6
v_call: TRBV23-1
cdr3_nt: TGCGCCAGCAGACCTCCGCAGGGTAGTGCTTCACCCCTCCACTTT
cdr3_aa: CASRPPQGSASPLHF

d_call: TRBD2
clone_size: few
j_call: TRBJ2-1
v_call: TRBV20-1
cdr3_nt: TGCAGTGCTAGCACTAGCGGAGGCTACAATGAGCAGTTCTTC
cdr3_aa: CSASTSGGYNEQFF

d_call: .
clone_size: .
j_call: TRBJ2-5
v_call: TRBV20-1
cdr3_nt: TGCAGTGCTAGTACAGGAGGGCCAGTAAAGACCCAGTACTTC
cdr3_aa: CSASTGGPVKTQYF

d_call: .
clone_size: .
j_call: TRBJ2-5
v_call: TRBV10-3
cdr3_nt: TGTGCCATCAGTGAGTCTTTAGTCGGGAGCCAACAGGGTGGCCAGTACTTC
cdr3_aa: CAISESLVGSQQGGQYF

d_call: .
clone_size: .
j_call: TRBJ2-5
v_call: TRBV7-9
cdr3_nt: TGTGCCAGCAGCTTCCGGACTAACAAAGAGACCCAGTACTTC
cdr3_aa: CASSFRTNKETQYF

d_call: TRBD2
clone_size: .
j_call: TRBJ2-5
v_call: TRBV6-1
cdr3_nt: TGTGCCATCAGTGACCCGGGACTAGCGGGCCAAGAGACCCAGTACTTC
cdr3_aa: CAISDPGLAGQETQYF

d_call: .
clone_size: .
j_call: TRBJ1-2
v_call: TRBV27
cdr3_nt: TGTGCCAGCAGTCAACAGTGGGGGCACTATGGCTACACCTTC
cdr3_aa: CASSQQWGHYGYTF

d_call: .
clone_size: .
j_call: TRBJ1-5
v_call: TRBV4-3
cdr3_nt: TGCGCCAGCAGCCAAGATTTGTTAAATCAGCCCCAGCATTTT
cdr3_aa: CASSQDLLNQPQHF

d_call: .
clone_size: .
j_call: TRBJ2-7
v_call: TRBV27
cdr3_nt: TGTGCCAGCAGTTTATCGGGGTTTGGGGGGACCTACGAGCAGTACTTC
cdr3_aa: CASSLSGFGGTYEQYF

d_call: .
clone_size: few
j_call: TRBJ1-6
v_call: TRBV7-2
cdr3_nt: TGTGCCAGCAGCTTAGCGGGTAATTCACCCCTCCACTTT
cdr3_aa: CASSLAGNSPLHF